This T cell receptor beta chain stems from a study of siplizumab effects on memory and regulatory T cells. Overall study findings and caveats: A minor fraction of alloreactive clones, and no more, mapped to unstimulated subsets. Naive or memory phenotype was unassignable for roughly 75-97% of proliferating CD4+ or CD8+ clones.

On this clone itself: What it binds is not known.

Sequenced by immunoSEQ multiplex PCR; TCRdb stores in-frame clones only, minus some. The sample shows about 82,000 clones, 87% of them seen only once. The CDR3 totals 18 residues. Trimming took off 0 bases at V and 2 bases at J, with 14 bases between the two ends. From germline, CDR1 is LGHNA and CDR2 YNFKEQ. This chain links TRBV4-2 with TRBJ2-6; TRBD1 is a possible D gene (5 bases). Material for sequencing was Tregs sorted from blood. The TCR originated in a human donor in good health. The CDR3 DNA reads as TGTGCCAGCAGCCAAGAATCCCCAGGGAACCCTGGGGCCAACGTCCTGACTTTC. As protein: CASSQESPGNPGANVLTF.